This TCR beta chain was profiled in a study of metastatic and nonmetastatic thyroid tumors. Study information: Repertoire comparisons spanned blood and tumor or nodule tissue from malignant and benign thyroid patients.

This clone showed up just a few times. What it binds is unknown. The study's findings and limits: In blood and tumor, TCR beta diversity was reportedly significantly higher in malignant thyroid tumors than in benign nodules.

Thyroid surgery took place with no prior treatment in any patient. This CDR3 has 16 residues. With 8 bases removed from V and 4 bases from J, the gap between germline ends came to 23 bases. The germline CDR1 and CDR2 sequences are MDHEN and SYDVKM. Per the study methods: Across clinicopathological groups, CDR3 differences served as the basis for building a distant-metastasis classifier for papillary thyroid cancer. TCRdb reprocessed the PCR reads using MiXCR. These V and J calls originate from TCRdb's pipeline instead of the authors' own analysis. The table has around 15,000 clones, 24% seen once. Sequences were obtained from tumor tissue. This TCR derives from a female donor with papillary thyroid cancer or a benign thyroid nodule (not recorded which). Some clones in this sample may be carry-over from other donors' samples. The V call is TRBV28, the J call TRBJ1-2; unclear D gene. The CDR3 here is CASVPHGVPRAYGYTF. The CDR3 region has the DNA TGTGCCAGCGTGCCCCACGGGGTCCCGCGGGCCTATGGCTACACCTTC.